This T cell receptor beta chain originates from a study of CD8 T cells in ankylosing spondylitis. TCRdb called the 5' RACE reads again in MiXCR, with one record for every CDR3 protein. The profile shows a few hundred thousand distinct CDR3 sequences, about an eighth of them singletons. Overall study findings and caveats: Ankylosing spondylitis blood seemed to carry a telltale TCR beta motif made of under 10 highly homologous variants.

Details on this clonotype: Its antigen is currently unknown.

V lost 0 bases and J lost 6, with 10 bases in between. Germline V gene lookup returns CDR1 MRHNA and CDR2 SNTAGT. The CDR3 is 14 amino acids. Material for sequencing was blood, either unsorted or a sorted T cell fraction (not recorded which). The genes are TRBV6-4 and TRBJ2-3; D not certain. The receptor was isolated from a male donor with ankylosing spondylitis. The CDR3 coding sequence is TGTGCCAGCAGTGACTCTACCACAAGGGATACGCAGTATTTT. It is translated as CASSDSTTRDTQYF.